A selection of T cell receptor beta chains follows, all from one sample in a study of Ad26.COV2.S vaccination and SARS-CoV-2 variants. Sequencing used immunoSEQ multiplex PCR; TCRdb keeps in-frame clones, though not all of them. The repertoire holds about 220,000 clones, with 88% as singletons. The sequenced sample was peripheral blood, obtained in a trial of Ad26.COV2.S vaccine versus placebo. All receptors come from a person aged 18-65 years who received the Ad26.COV2.S COVID-19 vaccine or a placebo. The conserved cysteine and the conserved F or W are not part of the CDR3 here. Fields, in order: V gene, J gene, CDR3 protein.

TRBV28	TRBJ2-1	ASSDTGTRSRNEQF
TRBV2	TRBJ1-5	ASIRDTHSNQPQH
TRBV5-1	TRBJ2-3	ASSFEGTRDTQY
TRBV27	TRBJ2-7	ASSLALGGRVVYEQY
TRBV7-9	TRBJ2-1	ASSSGLAGINEQF
TRBV3-1/TRBV3-2	TRBJ2-4	ASRLGGRGNIQY
TRBV25-1	TRBJ1-5	ASSEGGTNQPQH
TRBV6-4	TRBJ1-1	ASRQGQGNTEAF
TRBV5-6	TRBJ1-2	ATQGPGTGEAYGYT
TRBV27	TRBJ2-3	ASSAWGVRTDTQY
TRBV4-2	TRBJ2-2	ASSQTGQVTGELF
TRBV2	TRBJ1-1	ASSPGGVRDTEAF
TRBV6-2/TRBV6-3	TRBJ1-2	ASSYDRGTFYGYT
TRBV20-1	TRBJ1-1	SASPEPFLNTEAF
TRBV28	TRBJ1-2	ASSLLGQTSYGYT
TRBV27	TRBJ1-2	ASSPTGTGGYT
TRBV9	TRBJ2-1	ASSVGVAGASNEQF
TRBV27	TRBJ2-3	ASSSPLGGDTQY
TRBV6-2/TRBV6-3	TRBJ1-5	ASSYMGQLQPQH
TRBV24-1	TRBJ2-3	ATSDFGRGTDTQY
TRBV10-3	TRBJ1-3	ATSRDMDGNTIY
TRBV3-1/TRBV3-2	TRBJ2-7	ASSQAGQSSEQY
TRBV5-5	TRBJ1-1	ASSSVGGNTEAF
TRBV9	TRBJ2-7	ASSVGAGGLGGEQY
TRBV7-9	TRBJ1-1	ASMPPKRGYTEAF
TRBV7-9	TRBJ2-7	ASSHHRGPDEQY
TRBV2	TRBJ1-4	ASNPGDEKLF
TRBV11-2	TRBJ2-5	ASSPQGPSQETQY